This is a list of T cell receptor beta chains from one sample in a study of a mutant IDH1 vaccine in newly diagnosed glioma. Assay used: immunoSEQ multiplex PCR; TCRdb lists only in-frame clones, some missing. This sample has about 68,000 clones; approximately 88% occur once, and the top ten carry approximately 12%. The antigens for these receptors are not known. Sequenced material: PBMCs, taken from a glioma patient whose treatment included an IDH1 peptide vaccine. Receptor source: a man younger than 30 with glioma. CDR3s include the opening cysteine and the closing phenylalanine or tryptophan. A D gene is named only where the DNA matches it firmly.

d_call | j_call | v_call | cdr3_aa
TRBD2 | TRBJ2-5 | TRBV9 | CASSVGGGTVVETQYF
TRBD1 | TRBJ1-5 | TRBV9 | CASSVGGQGGDQPQHF
TRBD1 | TRBJ1-1 | TRBV18 | CASSLTGVREAFF
TRBD2 | TRBJ2-7 | TRBV27 | CASSRGLAGGKEQYF
TRBD1 | TRBJ2-1 | TRBV6-6 | CASSYPTGSVYNEQFF
. | TRBJ1-6 | TRBV29-1 | CSVEVPGAYNSPLHF
. | TRBJ2-7 | TRBV18 | CASSPSPGKAYEQYF
. | TRBJ1-1 | TRBV12-5 | CASAFRAHSLDTEAFF
. | TRBJ1-6 | TRBV27 | CASSFRTRDSPLHF
. | TRBJ2-2 | TRBV11-3 | CASSLEGTTGELFF
. | TRBJ2-5 | TRBV7-6 | CASSLRRGETQYF
. | TRBJ1-1 | TRBV28 | CASRLGREAFF
TRBD2 | TRBJ2-1 | TRBV4-3 | CASSPRDYPYNEQFF
. | TRBJ2-4 | TRBV6-1 | CASREPGGGSKNIQYF
TRBD1 | TRBJ2-1 | TRBV4-2 | CASSQVLGQGVLNEQFF
TRBD2 | TRBJ2-7 | TRBV30 | CAWSPASGSSYEQYF
. | TRBJ2-3 | TRBV6-5 | CASTSGNTQYF
. | TRBJ1-1 | TRBV7-6 | CASSLYSNGLNTEAFF
. | TRBJ1-1 | TRBV18 | CASSQGGTTEAFF
. | TRBJ1-3 | TRBV28 | CATEIIGGNTIYF
. | TRBJ1-4 | TRBV5-1 | CASSLAVTSAPDRNEKLFF
TRBD2 | TRBJ2-7 | TRBV7-2 | CASSTGGEANPRGEQYF
TRBD1 | TRBJ1-3 | TRBV5-1 | CASSPQQGLGNTIYF
TRBD1 | TRBJ1-5 | TRBV2 | CASSGPRQGNSNQPQHF
. | TRBJ2-3 | TRBV9 | CASSVGARSSTDTQYF
. | TRBJ1-2 | TRBV7-8 | CASSLASQYGYTF
TRBD1 | TRBJ1-2 | TRBV6-5 | CASSLTGGYYGYTF
TRBD1 | TRBJ1-4 | TRBV29-1 | CSVQGARVEKLFF
TRBD2 | TRBJ2-2 | TRBV10-3 | CAISASGDTGELFF
TRBD1 | TRBJ2-5 | TRBV9 | CASDRGSRETQYF
. | TRBJ2-3 | TRBV6-1 | CASSERVRGTDTQYF
TRBD2 | TRBJ2-1 | TRBV4-1 | CASSPTRTGLANHEQFF
TRBD2 | TRBJ2-2 | TRBV7-6 | CASSLAGTSGGYTGELFF
. | TRBJ2-6 | TRBV19 | CASTEGRVGANVLTF
. | TRBJ2-6 | TRBV18 | CASSPKVETRRTF
. | TRBJ1-3 | TRBV6-6 | CASSYTTGTRNTIYF